Presented here are 5 T cell receptor beta chains from one specimen sequenced in a study of T-cell reconstitution after alpha-beta-depleted transplantation in children. During its preparation, the TCRbeta library received unique molecular identifiers. A single record per CDR3 protein comes from TCRdb applying MiXCR to the PCR reads. This sample carries about 110,000 distinct CDR3 sequences, around a tenth of them seen once, and the ten largest clones take approximately 7.6%. The material sequenced was PBMCs from the stem cell graft donor, taken from the stem cell graft. These receptors were taken from a human donor who donated a stem cell graft to a child with acute lymphoblastic leukemia.

The rearrangement links TRBV20-1 to TRBJ2-4; 8 bases align to TRBD2. Germline V CDR1 and CDR2: DFQATT, SNEGSKA (reference sequence). CDR3 length equals 18 residues. V dropped 6 bases and J dropped 0; count of bases not matched to a gene: 16. The CDR3 DNA sequence: TGCAGTGCACCAGATCTAGCGGGCGGAAATCTAGCCAAAAACATTCAGTACTTC. Translating it yields CSAPDLAGGNLAKNIQYF.

Ten or more counts support this clonotype. This sequence joins TRBV4-2 and TRBJ2-4; 10 bases are a match to TRBD1. The CDR3 contains 17 residues. V lost 2 bases, J lost 3 bases, and 7 bases stayed unmatched. Germline assignment: CDR1 LGHNA and CDR2 YNFKEQ. The CDR3 loop reads CASSQTSGTGDKNIQYF. CDR3 sequence (DNA): TGTGCCAGCAGCCAAACCTCCGGGACAGGGGACAAAAACATTCAGTACTTC.

This clonotype has a count of ten or more. The chain links TRBV6-2 or TRBV6-3 to TRBJ2-2; D gene ambiguous. The V gene's germline CDR1 is MNHEY and CDR2 SVGEGT. The CDR3 length is 14 residues. The V end was cut by 2 bases, the J end by 6 bases, with 10 bases between. CDR3 amino acids: CASSYGTISGELFF. The CDR3, as DNA: TGTGCCAGCAGTTACGGTACTATCTCCGGGGAGCTGTTTTTT.

This clonotype was detected many times. V gene TRBV12-3 or TRBV12-4 combines with J gene TRBJ2-1, with 8 bases identical to TRBD2. Trimming took 6 bases from V and 0 from J; bases not matched to a gene: 4. CDR3 length equals 15 residues. The CDR3 sequence is CASRREALSYNEQFF. In DNA form, the CDR3 reads TGTGCCAGCAGGCGGGAGGCCCTCTCCTACAATGAGCAGTTCTTC.

This clonotype was seen ten or more times. As DNA, the CDR3 is TGTGCCAGCAGTTATGGGACCTATGGCTACACCTTC. The encoded protein is CASSYGTYGYTF. This chain connects TRBV5-6 to TRBJ1-2, with D possibly matching TRBD1 (5 bases). Trimming left V 5 bases short and J 4 bases short, with 9 bases between. Germline CDR1 reads SGHDT; CDR2 reads YYEEEE. This CDR3 comprises 12 residues.